One sample yielded the 27 T cell receptor beta chains listed below, sequenced in a study of cytomegalovirus exposure and HLA in healthy donors. The PCR employed 60 Vbeta primers together with 13 Jbeta primers. TCRdb's table, derived via immunoSEQ multiplex PCR, lists solely in-frame clones and lacks some. This table lists 50,000 or so clones. What was sequenced was PBMCs. These receptors all come from a man in his fifties or sixties in good health and CMV-seropositive.

The chain recombines TRBV7-3 with TRBJ2-5; 10 bases align to TRBD2. The CDR3 totals 17 residues. The germline CDR1 and CDR2 sequences are SGHTA and FQGTGA. V dropped 5 bases and J dropped 3; count of bases not matched to a gene: 12. The CDR3 sequence: CASSVGLAAGGEETQYF. Written as DNA, the CDR3 is TGTGCCAGCAGCGTCGGACTAGCGGCGGGCGGGGAAGAGACCCAGTACTTC.

This chain links TRBV6-4 with TRBJ2-6; a weak D match, TRBD1 (5 bases). Germline V gene sequence: CDR1 MRHNA, CDR2 SNTAGT. The CDR3 runs to 16 residues. V was shortened by 7 bases and J by 4 bases, with 17 bases between the two germline ends. This chain's CDR3 is CASKEQGNNGANVLTF. The CDR3 nucleotides are TGTGCCAGCAAAGAGCAGGGAAACAACGGGGCCAACGTCCTGACTTTC.

This chain connects TRBV6-5 to TRBJ1-2, with 10 nucleotides matching TRBD1. Germline-derived CDR1 and CDR2 are MNHEY and SVGAGI. CDR3 length equals 14 residues. The junction had 8 bases not matched to a gene; V was cut back by 6 bases and J by 7 bases. The CDR3 bases are TGTGCCAGCAGGGACCTTGGGACAGGGGTTGGCTACACCTTC. As protein: CASRDLGTGVGYTF.

This chain uses TRBV28 with TRBJ1-4; 8 nucleotides match TRBD1. V trimming: 4 bases; J trimming: 4 bases; junction bases outside the gene matches: 5. The CDR3 is made up of 15 amino acids. Germline V CDR1 and CDR2: MDHEN, SYDVKM. The CDR3 DNA reads as TGTGCCAGCAGTTCCGGACAGGGATATAATGAAAAACTGTTTTTT. This encodes CASSSGQGYNEKLFF. Looking up the rest from reference TRBV28 and TRBJ1-4 gives the full variable domain: DVKVTQSSRYLVKRTGEKVFLECVQDMDHENMFWYRQDPGLGLRLIYFSYDVKMKEKGDIPEGYSVSREKKERFSLILESASTNQTSMYLCASSSGQGYNEKLFFGSGTQLSVL.

The V call is TRBV19, the J call TRBJ1-3; D unclear. Germline V lookup: CDR1 LNHDA, CDR2 SQIVND (reference sequence). There are 16 residues in the CDR3. Trimming shortened V by 5 bases and J by 0 bases, and 14 bases separated the two germline ends. CDR3 coding DNA: TGTGCCAGTAGTTCCCGACGGTGGAGCTCTGGAAACACCATATATTTT. It is translated as CASSSRRWSSGNTIYF.

The chain uses TRBV7-2 and TRBJ2-5, with 11 bases identical to TRBD2. CDR1 is SGHTA and CDR2 is FQGNSA in the germline V gene. V gave up 1 base and J gave up 5 bases; unmatched junction bases: 9. The CDR3 runs 17 residues. CDR3: CASSLGLAGGMGETQYF. The CDR3 region has the DNA TGTGCCAGCAGCTTAGGGCTAGCGGGAGGAATGGGGGAGACCCAGTACTTC.

The genes are TRBV29-1 and TRBJ2-7; D is unclear. Trimming removed 2 bases from V and 2 bases from J, with 7 bases in between. This CDR3 contains 12 residues. In germline, CDR1 is SQVTM, CDR2 ANQGSEA. CDR3 sequence: CSVERDTYEQYF. The CDR3 DNA follows: TGCAGCGTTGAACGTGACACCTACGAGCAGTACTTC.

This chain joins TRBV29-1 and TRBJ2-1; possible D gene TRBD2, 5 bases. Germline CDR1 reads SQVTM; CDR2 reads ANQGSEA. The V gene lost 4 bases and the J gene lost 8 bases, with 9 bases spanning the gap. The CDR3 is 11 amino acids. CDR3 sequence (DNA): TGCAGCGTTGGACTATTGGATGAGCAGTTCTTC. It specifies CSVGLLDEQFF.

The rearrangement uses TRBV5-8 and TRBJ2-1, with 10 positions matching TRBD1. The CDR3 consists of 15 residues. The V and J ends lost 0 bases and 6 bases, in that order; junction bases with no gene match: 3. Per the germline V gene, CDR1 is SGHTS and CDR2 is YDEGEE. In DNA form, the CDR3 reads TGTGCCAGCAGCTTGGGAGACAGGGGGCTCAATGAGCAGTTCTTC. Residues: CASSLGDRGLNEQFF.

The CDR3 DNA reads TGTGCCAGCAGCGTAATATCGGACACTGAAGCTTTCTTT. Protein product: CASSVISDTEAFF. The J gene is TRBJ1-1, the V gene TRBV9; unclear D gene. V was trimmed by 1 base and J by 3 bases, leaving 7 bases between them. The germline V gene has CDR1 SGDLS and CDR2 YYNGEE. The CDR3 is made up of 13 amino acids. Full variable domain (missing parts from reference TRBV9 and TRBJ1-1): DSGVTQTPKHLITATGQRVTLRCSPRSGDLSVYWYQQSLDQGLQFLIQYYNGEERAKGNILERFSAQQFPDLHSELNLSSLELGDSALYFCASSVISDTEAFFGQGTRLTVV.

The V and J genes are TRBV5-6 and TRBJ2-3; TRBD2 agrees at 15 bases. The J segment lost 3 bases and the V segment lost 3 bases, leaving 8 bases of the junction unmatched. The CDR3 runs 18 residues. CDR1 SGHDT and CDR2 YYEEEE come from the germline V gene. The CDR3 loop is CASSSGLAGGRRTDTQYF. The CDR3 coding sequence is TGTGCCAGCAGCTCCGGACTAGCGGGGGGGCGGCGGACAGATACGCAGTATTTT.

The rearrangement joins TRBV27 to TRBJ2-7; the match to TRBD2 covers 11 bases. CDR3 size: 14 residues. Germline CDR1 and CDR2: MNHEY and SMNVEV (reference sequence). V dropped 3 bases and J dropped 6; count of bases not matched to a gene: 4. The CDR3 DNA reads as TGTGCCAGCAGTTTTAGCGGGAGGGCGGGCGAGCAGTACTTC. Its protein is CASSFSGRAGEQYF.

For the CDR3, the DNA is TGTGCCACGCAGACAGGGGAAGCAGAGACCCAGTACTTC. It yields the protein CATQTGEAETQYF. This chain connects TRBV6-6 to TRBJ2-5; TRBD1 agrees at 8 bases. CDR3 length: 13 amino acids. Trimming removed 10 bases from V and 4 bases from J; junction bases left unmatched: 8. CDR1 is MNHNY and CDR2 is SVGAGI in the germline V gene (reference sequence).

This sequence joins TRBV19 and TRBJ2-7; TRBD2 matches 11 bases. Germline lookup yields CDR1 LNHDA and CDR2 SQIVND (reference sequence). The CDR3 totals 15 residues. V dropped 4 bases and J dropped 4; count of bases not matched to a gene: 6. The CDR3 nucleotides are TGTGCCAGTAGTACCGGACTAGCGGGCTTTTACGAGCAGTACTTC. Protein: CASSTGLAGFYEQYF.

Comment on this clone: Other DNA sequences from this sample encode an identical CDR3 as well. The CDR3 protein is CASSLDRVYEQYF. The DNA of the CDR3 is TGCGCCAGCAGCTTGGATCGGGTCTACGAGCAGTACTTC. The V and J genes are TRBV5-1 and TRBJ2-7, with D unresolved. Trimming pared 0 bases from V and 3 bases from J, leaving 7 bases between. Germline V gene sequence: CDR1 SGHRS, CDR2 YFSETQ. The CDR3 is 13 residues long.

This chain uses TRBV6-5 with TRBJ1-2; 9 nucleotides align to TRBD1. Trimming at V came to 5 bases and at J to 3 bases, leaving 4 bases not matched to a gene. The germline V gene has CDR1 MNHEY and CDR2 SVGAGI. The CDR3 extends over 14 amino acids. The CDR3 region has the DNA TGTGCCAGCAGTACCGGGACAGGGCACTATGGCTACACCTTC. It translates to CASSTGTGHYGYTF.

The chain couples TRBV5-4 to TRBJ2-2; 8 nucleotides line up with TRBD1. The germline CDR1 and CDR2 sequences are SGHNT and YYREEE (reference sequence). Trimming removed 1 base from V and 4 bases from J; junction bases left unmatched: 3. The CDR3 sequence is 15 residues long. The CDR3 DNA reads TGTGCCAGCAGCTTGCAGGGGGCTGTCACCGGGGAGCTGTTTTTT. It codes for CASSLQGAVTGELFF.

The V call is TRBV18, the J call TRBJ1-1; D is uncertain. CDR3 length: 14 amino acids. Trimming left V 0 bases short and J 0 bases short, with 5 bases between. The germline V gene has CDR1 KGHSH and CDR2 LQKENI. The chain's CDR3 is CASSPPALNTEAFF. The DNA of the CDR3 is TGTGCCAGCTCACCACCGGCACTGAACACTGAAGCTTTCTTT. Complete variable domain (other parts from reference TRBV18 and TRBJ1-1): NAGVMQNPRHLVRRRGQEARLRCSPMKGHSHVYWYRQLPEEGLKFMVYLQKENIIDESGMPKERFSAEFPKEGPSILRIQQVVRGDSAAYFCASSPPALNTEAFFGQGTRLTVV.

This chain uses TRBV13 with TRBJ2-1; 8 nucleotides line up with TRBD1. Trimming removed 0 bases from V and 7 bases from J; junction bases left unmatched: 5. CDR3 size: 15 residues. CDR1 is PRHDT, CDR2 FYEKMQ, per germline (reference sequence). In DNA, the CDR3 is TGTGCCAGCAGCTTAGGAGGTCAGGGGGCGAATGAGCAGTTCTTC. It codes for CASSLGGQGANEQFF.

The chain carries TRBV7-9 and TRBJ2-3; TRBD2 matches at 7 bases. The length of the CDR3 is 15 residues. The V segment lost 1 base and the J segment 2 bases; nucleotides outside the gene matches: 3. Germline V gene sequence: CDR1 SEHNR, CDR2 FQNEAQ (reference sequence). The CDR3 here is CASSLGSGYTDTQYF. In nucleotides, the CDR3 is TGTGCCAGCAGCTTAGGTAGCGGGTACACAGATACGCAGTATTTT. Variable domain in full (rest from reference TRBV7-9 and TRBJ2-3): DTGVSQNPRHKITKRGQNVTFRCDPISEHNRLYWYRQTLGQGPEFLTYFQNEAQLEKSRLLSDRFSAERPKGSFSTLEIQRTEQGDSAMYLCASSLGSGYTDTQYFGPGTRLTVL.

The V call is TRBV18, the J call TRBJ2-5; 7 bases line up with TRBD2. CDR3 size: 16 residues. V was pared by 3 bases and J by 1 base, with 8 bases of the junction left unmatched. Germline lookup yields CDR1 KGHSH and CDR2 LQKENI. The CDR3 loop reads CASSPTGGLPQETQYF. DNA for the CDR3: TGTGCCAGCTCACCGACGGGGGGACTACCCCAAGAGACCCAGTACTTC.

The V call is TRBV5-1, the J call TRBJ1-1; no clear D gene. The CDR3 totals 13 residues. The ends were cut back, 4 bases at V and 1 base at J, with 8 bases in the middle. Germline loops: CDR1 SGHRS, CDR2 YFSETQ. The DNA for the CDR3 is TGCGCCAGCAGCATGAACAGGAACACTGAAGCTTTCTTT. Translating gives CASSMNRNTEAFF.

The CDR3 spells CASSWRRIGYTF. The CDR3 DNA follows: TGTGCCAGCAGTTGGCGGAGGATTGGCTACACCTTC. The chain recombines TRBV2 with TRBJ1-2, with D uncertain. In germline, CDR1 is SNHLY, CDR2 FYNNEI. Trimming took 5 bases from V and 7 from J, leaving 11 bases between them. CDR3 length: 12 residues. Looking up the rest from reference TRBV2 and TRBJ1-2 gives the full variable domain: EPEVTQTPSHQVTQMGQEVILRCVPISNHLYFYWYRQILGQKVEFLVSFYNNEISEKSEIFDDQFSVERPDGSNFTLKIRSTKLEDSAMYFCASSWRRIGYTFGSGTRLTVV.

The chain uses TRBV5-1 and TRBJ2-6, with a possible D match to TRBD1 (5 bases). Germline V gives CDR1 SGHRS, CDR2 YFSETQ. The V gene lost 5 bases and the J gene lost 0 bases, with 15 bases spanning the gap. The CDR3 runs to 17 residues. Here the CDR3 DNA reads TGCGCCAGCAGGCAAGGGGCGTCGGTCTCTGGGGCCAACGTCCTGACTTTC. This sequence encodes CASRQGASVSGANVLTF.

The genes are TRBV4-3 and TRBJ2-1; possible D gene TRBD2, 5 bases. The CDR3 has 13 residues. V was trimmed by 0 bases and J by 7 bases, leaving 7 bases between them. The V gene's germline CDR1 is LGHNA and CDR2 YSLEER. Here the CDR3 DNA reads TGCGCCAGCAGCCAAGAGACGGGAAATGAGCAGTTCTTC. Translated, it gives CASSQETGNEQFF.

The chain links TRBV9 to TRBJ2-5, with D maybe TRBD2 (6 bases). The germline V gene encodes CDR1 SGDLS and CDR2 YYNGEE. The CDR3 is 13 amino acids. V was trimmed by 0 bases and J by 3 bases, leaving 6 bases between them. The CDR3 loop is CASSVGGEETQYF. DNA for the CDR3: TGTGCCAGCAGCGTAGGCGGGGAAGAGACCCAGTACTTC. The entire variable domain, with the rest obtained from reference TRBV9 and TRBJ2-5, is as follows: DSGVTQTPKHLITATGQRVTLRCSPRSGDLSVYWYQQSLDQGLQFLIQYYNGEERAKGNILERFSAQQFPDLHSELNLSSLELGDSALYFCASSVGGEETQYFGPGTRLLVL.

This chain links TRBV14 with TRBJ2-7, with 7 bases aligning to TRBD1. The CDR3 totals 15 residues. In germline, CDR1 is SGHDN, CDR2 FVKESK. V lost 2 bases, J lost 6 bases, and 10 bases stayed unmatched. CDR3 sequence: CASSQTRTGVGEQYF. The CDR3 bases are TGTGCCAGCAGCCAAACCCGGACAGGAGTGGGCGAGCAGTACTTC.